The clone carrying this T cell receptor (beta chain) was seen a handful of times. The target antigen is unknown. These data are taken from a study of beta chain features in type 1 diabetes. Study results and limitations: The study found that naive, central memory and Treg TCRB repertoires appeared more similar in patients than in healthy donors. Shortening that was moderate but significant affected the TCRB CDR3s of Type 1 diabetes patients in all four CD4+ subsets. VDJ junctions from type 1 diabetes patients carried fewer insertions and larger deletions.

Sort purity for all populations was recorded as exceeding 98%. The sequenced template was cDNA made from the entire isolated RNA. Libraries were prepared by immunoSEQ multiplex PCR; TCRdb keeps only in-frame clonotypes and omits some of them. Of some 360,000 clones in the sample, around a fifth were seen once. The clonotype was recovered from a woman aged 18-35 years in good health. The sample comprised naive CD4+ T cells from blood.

The CDR3 reads CASRGLGQGSYEQYF. The DNA for the CDR3 is TGTGCCAGCAGGGGGCTGGGACAGGGCTCGTACGAGCAGTACTTC. This chain connects TRBV13 to TRBJ2-7, with TRBD1 matching over 9 bases. Germline V gives CDR1 PRHDT, CDR2 FYEKMQ (reference sequence). The V segment lost 6 bases and the J segment 4 bases; nucleotides outside the gene matches: 10. The CDR3 runs 15 residues.